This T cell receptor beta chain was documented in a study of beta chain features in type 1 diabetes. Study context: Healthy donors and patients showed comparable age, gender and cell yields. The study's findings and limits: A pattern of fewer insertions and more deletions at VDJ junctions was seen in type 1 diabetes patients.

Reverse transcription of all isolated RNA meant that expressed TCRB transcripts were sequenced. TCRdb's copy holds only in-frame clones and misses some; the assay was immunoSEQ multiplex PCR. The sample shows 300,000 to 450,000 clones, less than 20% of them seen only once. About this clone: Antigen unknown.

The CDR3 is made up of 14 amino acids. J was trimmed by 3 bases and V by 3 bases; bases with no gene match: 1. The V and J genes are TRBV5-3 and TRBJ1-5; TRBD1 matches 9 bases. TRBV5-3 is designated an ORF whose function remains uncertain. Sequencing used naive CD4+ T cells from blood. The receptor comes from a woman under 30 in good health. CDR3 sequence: CARSWDRDNQPQHF. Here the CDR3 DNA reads TGTGCCAGAAGCTGGGACAGGGACAATCAGCCCCAGCATTTT.